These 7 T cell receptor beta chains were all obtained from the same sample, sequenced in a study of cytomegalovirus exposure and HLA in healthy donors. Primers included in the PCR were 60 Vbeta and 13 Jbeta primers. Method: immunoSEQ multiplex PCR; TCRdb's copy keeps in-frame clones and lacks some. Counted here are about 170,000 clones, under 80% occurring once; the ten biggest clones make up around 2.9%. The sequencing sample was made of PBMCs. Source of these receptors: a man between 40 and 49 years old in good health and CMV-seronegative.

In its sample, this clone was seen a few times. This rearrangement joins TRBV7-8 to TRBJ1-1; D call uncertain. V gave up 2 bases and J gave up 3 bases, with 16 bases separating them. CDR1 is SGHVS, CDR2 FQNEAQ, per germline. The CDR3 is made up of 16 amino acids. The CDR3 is CASSLPRRLGDTEAFF. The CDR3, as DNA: TGTGCCAGCAGCTTACCCCGGAGGTTGGGAGACACTGAAGCTTTCTTT. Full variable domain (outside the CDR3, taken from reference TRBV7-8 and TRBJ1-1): GAGVSQSPRYKVAKRGQDVALRCDPISGHVSLFWYQQALGQGPEFLTYFQNEAQLDKSGLPSDRFFAERPEGSVSTLKIQRTQQEDSAVYLCASSLPRRLGDTEAFFGQGTRLTVV.

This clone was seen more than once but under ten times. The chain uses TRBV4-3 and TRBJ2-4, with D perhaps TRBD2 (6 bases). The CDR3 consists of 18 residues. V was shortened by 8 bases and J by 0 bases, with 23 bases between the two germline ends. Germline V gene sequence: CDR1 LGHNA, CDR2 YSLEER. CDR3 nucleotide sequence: TGCGCCAGCCGCTACTTCCTCCGGGACTTTTCAGCCAAAAACATTCAGTACTTC. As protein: CASRYFLRDFSAKNIQYF.

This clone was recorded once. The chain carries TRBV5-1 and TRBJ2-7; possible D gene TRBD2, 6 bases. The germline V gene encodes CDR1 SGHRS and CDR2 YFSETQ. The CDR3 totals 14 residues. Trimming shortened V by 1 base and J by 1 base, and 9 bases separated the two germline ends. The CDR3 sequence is CASSLSGESYEQYF. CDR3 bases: TGCGCCAGCAGCTTGTCGGGGGAATCCTACGAGCAGTACTTC. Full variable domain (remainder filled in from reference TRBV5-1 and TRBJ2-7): KAGVTQTPRYLIKTRGQQVTLSCSPISGHRSVSWYQQTPGQGLQFLFEYFSETQRNKGNFPGRFSGRQFSNSRSEMNVSTLELGDSALYLCASSLSGESYEQYFGPGTRLTVT.

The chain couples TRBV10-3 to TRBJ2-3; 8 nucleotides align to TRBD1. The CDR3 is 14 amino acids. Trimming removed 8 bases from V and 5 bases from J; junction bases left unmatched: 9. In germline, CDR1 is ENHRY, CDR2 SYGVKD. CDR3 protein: CAIGGQGRVDTQYF. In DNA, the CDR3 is TGTGCCATCGGAGGACAGGGAAGAGTAGATACGCAGTATTTT.

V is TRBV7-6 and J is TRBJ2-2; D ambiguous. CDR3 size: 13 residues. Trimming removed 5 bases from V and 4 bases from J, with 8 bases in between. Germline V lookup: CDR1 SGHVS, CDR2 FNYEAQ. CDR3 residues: CASSRGGTGELFF. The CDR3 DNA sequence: TGTGCCAGCAGCCGCGGTGGCACCGGGGAGCTGTTTTTT. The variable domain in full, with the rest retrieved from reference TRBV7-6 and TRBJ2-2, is GAGVSQSPRYKVTKRGQDVALRCDPISGHVSLYWYRQALGQGPEFLTYFNYEAQQDKSGLPNDRFSAERPEGSISTLTIQRTEQRDSAMYRCASSRGGTGELFFGEGSRLTVL.

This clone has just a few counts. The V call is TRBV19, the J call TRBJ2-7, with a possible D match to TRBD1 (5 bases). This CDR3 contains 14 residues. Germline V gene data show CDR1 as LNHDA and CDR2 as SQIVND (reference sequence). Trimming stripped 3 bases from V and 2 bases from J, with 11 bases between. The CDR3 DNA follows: TGTGCCAGTAGTATTACAGGATTCACCTACGAGCAGTACTTC. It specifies CASSITGFTYEQYF.

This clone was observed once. The CDR3 protein is CASSALAGGGANEQFF. The CDR3 DNA follows: TGCGCCAGCAGCGCACTAGCGGGAGGGGGGGCAAATGAGCAGTTCTTC. The chain couples TRBV5-1 to TRBJ2-1, with 13 nucleotides matching TRBD2. There are 16 residues in the CDR3. The junction had 8 bases not matched to a gene; V was cut back by 4 bases and J by 7 bases. Germline values: CDR1 SGHRS, CDR2 YFSETQ.